This T cell receptor (beta chain) stems from a study of blood T cells in healthy people across ages. Points from the study as a whole: Observed TCR beta diversity per million T cells went down as age went up. This fall followed a roughly linear course with age.

V trimming: 6 bases; J trimming: 4 bases; junction bases outside the gene matches: 5. From germline, CDR1 is LGHDT and CDR2 YNNKEL (reference sequence). There are 15 residues in the CDR3. The individuals who served as donors were healthy Caucasians living in Russia, aged roughly 6 to 100. Peripheral blood from each donor was collected in a volume of 9.5 to 10 milliliters. The table lists this clonotype with a count of one. Its antigen is unidentified. Sample-barcoded 5' priming and a J-beta primer mix drove a second PCR of 7 to 11 cycles. A tag from a template-switch adaptor with 12 random nucleotides marked each cDNA molecule. In TCRdb, the 5' RACE reads were re-called with MiXCR into one record per CDR3 protein. The sample includes approximately 690,000 distinct CDR3 sequences, 58% of them seen just once.

The TCR sequence derives from a man aged 55 to 70 in good health. The chain couples TRBV3-1 to TRBJ2-6; 8 positions match TRBD1. The sample comprised blood. This chain's CDR3 is CASRDRVHGANVLTF. The DNA of the CDR3 is TGTGCCAGCAGGGACAGGGTCCACGGGGCCAACGTCCTGACTTTC. Filled out from reference TRBV3-1 and TRBJ2-6, the complete variable domain reads DTAVSQTPKYLVTQMGNDKSIKCEQNLGHDTMYWYKQDSKKFLKIMFSYNNKELIINETVPNRFSPKSPDKAHLNLHINSLELGDSAVYFCASRDRVHGANVLTFGAGSRLTVL.